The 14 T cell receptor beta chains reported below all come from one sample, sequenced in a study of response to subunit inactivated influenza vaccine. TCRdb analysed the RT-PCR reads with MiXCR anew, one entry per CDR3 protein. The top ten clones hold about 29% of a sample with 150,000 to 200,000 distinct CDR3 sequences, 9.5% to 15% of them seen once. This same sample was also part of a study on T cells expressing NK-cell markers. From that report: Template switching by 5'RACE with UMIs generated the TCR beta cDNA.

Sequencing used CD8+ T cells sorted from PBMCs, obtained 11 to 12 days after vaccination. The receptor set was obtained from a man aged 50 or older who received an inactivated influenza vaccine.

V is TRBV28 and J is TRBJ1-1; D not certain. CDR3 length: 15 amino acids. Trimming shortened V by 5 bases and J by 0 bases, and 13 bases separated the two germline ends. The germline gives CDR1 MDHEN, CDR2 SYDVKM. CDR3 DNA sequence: TGTGCCAGCAGTCAGGTGGTGGGAATGAACACTGAAGCTTTCTTT. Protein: CASSQVVGMNTEAFF.

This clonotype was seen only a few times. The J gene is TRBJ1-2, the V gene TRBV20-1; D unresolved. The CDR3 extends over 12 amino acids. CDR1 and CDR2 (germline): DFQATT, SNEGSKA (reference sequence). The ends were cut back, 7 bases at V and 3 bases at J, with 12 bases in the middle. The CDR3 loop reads CSVTTPDYGYTF. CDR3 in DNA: TGCAGTGTCACTACACCGGACTATGGCTACACCTTC.

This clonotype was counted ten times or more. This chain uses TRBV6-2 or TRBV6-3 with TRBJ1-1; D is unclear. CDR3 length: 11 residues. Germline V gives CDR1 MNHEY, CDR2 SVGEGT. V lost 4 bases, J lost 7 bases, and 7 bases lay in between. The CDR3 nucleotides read TGTGCCAGCAGTTTTCCGGGTGAAGCTTTCTTT. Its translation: CASSFPGEAFF.

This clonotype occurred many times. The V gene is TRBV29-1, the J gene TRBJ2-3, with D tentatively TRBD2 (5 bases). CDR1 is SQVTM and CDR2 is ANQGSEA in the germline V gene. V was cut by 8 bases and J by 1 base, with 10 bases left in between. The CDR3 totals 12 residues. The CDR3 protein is CSTRAGTDTQYF. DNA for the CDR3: TGCAGCACTCGAGCGGGCACAGATACGCAGTATTTT.

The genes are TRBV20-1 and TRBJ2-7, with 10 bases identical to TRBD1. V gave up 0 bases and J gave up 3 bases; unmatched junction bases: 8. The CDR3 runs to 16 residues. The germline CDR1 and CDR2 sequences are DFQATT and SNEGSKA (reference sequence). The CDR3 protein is CSARDPDRGIGYEQYF. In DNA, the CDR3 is TGCAGTGCTAGAGACCCGGACAGGGGGATCGGCTACGAGCAGTACTTC.

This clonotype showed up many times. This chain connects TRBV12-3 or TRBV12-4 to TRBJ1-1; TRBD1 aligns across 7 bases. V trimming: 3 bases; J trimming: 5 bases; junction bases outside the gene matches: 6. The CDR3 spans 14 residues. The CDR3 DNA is TGTGCCAGCAGTTTTGGCAGGGGGGGAACTGAAGCTTTCTTT. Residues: CASSFGRGGTEAFF.

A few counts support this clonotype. The CDR3 coding sequence is TGTGCCAGCAGTTTCCTAGGGACTAGCGGCCAAGAGACCCAGTACTTC. It specifies CASSFLGTSGQETQYF. The chain combines TRBV27 with TRBJ2-5; 11 nucleotides align to TRBD2. V shed 3 bases, J shed 1 base, and the junction held 4 bases outside the gene matches. The CDR3 is 16 amino acids. Germline lookup yields CDR1 MNHEY and CDR2 SMNVEV (reference sequence).

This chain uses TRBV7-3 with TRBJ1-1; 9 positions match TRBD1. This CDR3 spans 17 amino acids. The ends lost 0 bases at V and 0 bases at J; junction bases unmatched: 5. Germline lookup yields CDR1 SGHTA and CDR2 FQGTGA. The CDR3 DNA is TGTGCCAGCAGCTTAACTGGACAGGGGTACATGAACACTGAAGCTTTCTTT. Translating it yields CASSLTGQGYMNTEAFF.

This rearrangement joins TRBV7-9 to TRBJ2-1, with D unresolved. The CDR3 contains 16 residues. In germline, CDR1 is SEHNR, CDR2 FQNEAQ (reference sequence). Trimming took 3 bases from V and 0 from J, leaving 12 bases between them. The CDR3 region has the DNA TGTGCCAGCAGCTTTCGCGGAACGAGCTCCTACAATGAGCAGTTCTTC. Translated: CASSFRGTSSYNEQFF.

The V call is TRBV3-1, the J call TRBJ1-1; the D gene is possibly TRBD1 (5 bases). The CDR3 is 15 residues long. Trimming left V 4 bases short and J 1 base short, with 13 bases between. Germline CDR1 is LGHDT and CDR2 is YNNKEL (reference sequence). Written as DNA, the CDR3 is TGTGCCAGCAGCCTACACGGGGGGTCGAACACTGAAGCTTTCTTT. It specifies CASSLHGGSNTEAFF.

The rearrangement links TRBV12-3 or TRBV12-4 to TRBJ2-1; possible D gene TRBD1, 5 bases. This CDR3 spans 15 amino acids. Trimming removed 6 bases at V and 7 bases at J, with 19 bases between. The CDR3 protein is CASRSDTKKGNEQFF. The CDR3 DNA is TGTGCCAGCAGGTCCGACACTAAAAAGGGGAATGAGCAGTTCTTC.

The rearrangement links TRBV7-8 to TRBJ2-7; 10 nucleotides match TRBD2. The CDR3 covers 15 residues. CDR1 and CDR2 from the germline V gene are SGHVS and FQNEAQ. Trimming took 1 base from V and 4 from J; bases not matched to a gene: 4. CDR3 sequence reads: CASSLEASGGYEQYF. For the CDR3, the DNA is TGTGCCAGCAGCTTAGAGGCTAGCGGGGGTTACGAGCAGTACTTC.

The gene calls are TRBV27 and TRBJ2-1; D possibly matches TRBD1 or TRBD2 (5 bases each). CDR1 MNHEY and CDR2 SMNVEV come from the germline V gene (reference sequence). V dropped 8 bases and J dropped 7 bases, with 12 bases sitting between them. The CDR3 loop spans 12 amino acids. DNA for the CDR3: TGTGCCAGCCAAATGGGGACGAATGAGCAGTTCTTC. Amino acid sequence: CASQMGTNEQFF.

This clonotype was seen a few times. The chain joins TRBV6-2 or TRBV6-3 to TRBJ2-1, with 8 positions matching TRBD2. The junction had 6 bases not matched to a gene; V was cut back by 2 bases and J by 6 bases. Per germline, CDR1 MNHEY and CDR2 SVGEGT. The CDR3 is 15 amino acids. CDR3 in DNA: TGTGCCAGCAGTTACAGGCTAGCGGGCAGCAATGAGCAGTTCTTC. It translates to CASSYRLAGSNEQFF.